Below are 25 T cell receptor beta chains sequenced from a single sample in a study of T cells after yellow fever vaccination. TCRdb passed the 5' RACE reads through MiXCR, listing each CDR3 protein once. The sample includes over 150,000 distinct CDR3 sequences, under 7.5% of them seen just once. The material sequenced was CD4+ T cells sorted from PBMCs, taken about 5 days after the first yellow fever vaccination. These receptors were collected from a young man who received the YFV17D yellow fever vaccine.

This clonotype was recorded a few times. The chain recombines TRBV9 with TRBJ1-2; possible D gene TRBD1, 5 bases. With 0 bases removed from V and 7 bases from J, the gap between germline ends came to 13 bases. This CDR3 is 14 amino acids long. Germline CDR1 reads SGDLS; CDR2 reads YYNGEE. CDR3 sequence: CASSVGVGVSGYTF. In nucleotides, the CDR3 is TGTGCCAGCAGCGTAGGCGTGGGGGTTAGTGGCTACACCTTC.

This clonotype showed up many times. The genes are TRBV4-2 and TRBJ2-3; 9 bases line up with TRBD2. Germline trimming cut 4 bases from V and 2 bases from J; bases unmatched to any gene: 16. The CDR3 loop spans 19 amino acids. Germline V gene sequence: CDR1 LGHNA, CDR2 YNFKEQ. The CDR3 bases are TGTGCCAGCAGCCCCTGGGGCGGGGGGGTCCCCTCCTCCACAGATACGCAGTATTTT. Protein: CASSPWGGGVPSSTDTQYF.

This clonotype was seen repeatedly, ten times or more. V gene TRBV5-1 combines with J gene TRBJ1-2; D might be TRBD1 (5 bases). Between the trimmed V and J ends, which lost 3 bases and 5 bases, there was a span of 14 bases. The CDR3 totals 14 residues. Germline V CDR1 and CDR2: SGHRS, YFSETQ. The CDR3 spells CASSSLPTDYGYTF. Here the CDR3 DNA reads TGCGCCAGCAGCTCCCTCCCGACAGATTATGGCTACACCTTC.

At least ten counts were recorded for this clonotype. The chain recombines TRBV4-2 with TRBJ2-1; TRBD1 aligns across 11 bases. This CDR3 has 16 residues. Germline CDR1 reads LGHNA; CDR2 reads YNFKEQ. The ends lost 0 bases at V and 4 bases at J; junction bases unmatched: 2. This CDR3 is CASSQDRDRGYNEQFF. The CDR3 nucleotides are TGTGCCAGCAGCCAAGATAGGGACAGGGGGTACAATGAGCAGTTCTTC.

In nucleotides, the CDR3 is TGTGCCAGCAGTGGAGGGGGCAGGGAGACCCAGTACTTC. Amino acids: CASSGGGRETQYF. The chain recombines TRBV2 with TRBJ2-5, with 7 nucleotides matching TRBD1. Per the germline V gene, CDR1 is SNHLY and CDR2 is FYNNEI. Trimming removed 4 bases from V and 5 bases from J; junction bases left unmatched: 4. The CDR3 runs 13 residues.

This clonotype was seen many times. The chain recombines TRBV28 with TRBJ2-5, with a tentative D call TRBD2 (5 bases). The V and J ends lost 2 bases and 4 bases respectively, with 8 bases between them. Germline lookup yields CDR1 MDHEN and CDR2 SYDVKM. The CDR3 runs to 13 residues. In nucleotides, the CDR3 is TGTGCCAGCAGTTTAAGCAGCGGAGAGACCCAGTACTTC. Translated, it gives CASSLSSGETQYF.

The sample holds a few counts of this clonotype. The V and J genes are TRBV20-1 and TRBJ2-1, with TRBD2 as a possible D gene (5 bases). Trimming took off 3 bases at V and 10 bases at J, with 16 bases between the two ends. In germline, CDR1 is DFQATT, CDR2 SNEGSKA (reference sequence). The CDR3 totals 13 residues. The CDR3 region is CSASSTPGIEQFF. The CDR3 DNA sequence: TGCAGTGCTAGCAGTACACCGGGGATCGAGCAGTTCTTC.

This clonotype was counted at least ten times. The genes are TRBV5-1 and TRBJ2-1, with 8 bases that match TRBD1. CDR3 length: 15 amino acids. The germline gives CDR1 SGHRS, CDR2 YFSETQ. V lost 2 bases to trimming and J lost 9 bases; unmatched junction nucleotides: 10. CDR3 coding DNA: TGCGCCAGCAGCTTAGCCGGACAGGGACTCGGTGAGCAGTTCTTC. This codes for CASSLAGQGLGEQFF.

This clonotype was recorded at least ten times. CDR3 in DNA: TGCGCCAGCAGCTCTCAGGACGGAAATTCACCCCTCCACTTT. It is translated as CASSSQDGNSPLHF. The chain combines TRBV5-1 with TRBJ1-6; D is undetermined. The CDR3 totals 14 residues. The V end lost 3 bases, the J end lost 7 bases, and 11 bases lay between the germline ends. Germline V lookup: CDR1 SGHRS, CDR2 YFSETQ. The variable domain in full, completed from reference TRBV5-1 and TRBJ1-6, reads KAGVTQTPRYLIKTRGQQVTLSCSPISGHRSVSWYQQTPGQGLQFLFEYFSETQRNKGNFPGRFSGRQFSNSRSEMNVSTLELGDSALYLCASSSQDGNSPLHFGNGTRLTVT.

The rearrangement uses TRBV20-1 and TRBJ2-3; possibly TRBD1 for D (5 bases). This CDR3 contains 13 residues. The V end was cut by 3 bases, the J end by 5 bases, with 12 bases between. CDR1 DFQATT and CDR2 SNEGSKA come from the germline V gene (reference sequence). CDR3 coding DNA: TGCAGTGCTAGGCCCAGGGTTGGAGATACGCAGTATTTT. Translation: CSARPRVGDTQYF.

This clonotype was recorded many times. The chain employs TRBV5-1 and TRBJ1-2, with TRBD1 identical over 11 bases. Germline V lookup: CDR1 SGHRS, CDR2 YFSETQ. CDR3 length: 15 amino acids. V lost 5 bases to trimming and J lost 5 bases; unmatched junction nucleotides: 8. This CDR3 reads CASRPGTGGPYGYTF. The CDR3 coding sequence is TGCGCCAGCAGGCCCGGGACAGGGGGACCTTATGGCTACACCTTC.

This clonotype appeared a few times. The J gene is TRBJ2-5, the V gene TRBV7-2; 10 nucleotides line up with TRBD2. V lost 8 bases and J lost 2; bases outside the gene matches: 8. CDR3 size: 15 residues. Germline values: CDR1 SGHTA, CDR2 FQGNSA. The CDR3 bases are TGTGCCAGCGCGTGGGGACTAGCGAAACAAGAGACCCAGTACTTC. This gives the protein CASAWGLAKQETQYF.

This clonotype was observed a few times. The chain links TRBV6-1 to TRBJ1-6; no firm D call. This CDR3 has 13 amino acids. In germline, CDR1 is MNHNS, CDR2 SASEGT. V was cut by 5 bases and J by 7 bases, with 9 bases left in between. Here the CDR3 DNA reads TGTGCCAGCAGTCCGGACGGGAATTCACCCCTCCACTTT. Its translation is CASSPDGNSPLHF.

This clonotype came up many times. This sequence joins TRBV7-9 and TRBJ2-7; weak D call: TRBD2 (6 bases). The CDR3 has 13 residues. Trimming cost V 1 base and J 6 bases, with 10 bases left between them. Germline V CDR1 and CDR2: SEHNR, FQNEAQ (reference sequence). CDR3 amino acids: CASSLVGGSEQYF. As DNA, the CDR3 is TGTGCCAGCAGCTTAGTCGGGGGAAGCGAGCAGTACTTC.

The chain joins TRBV6-5 to TRBJ1-6; D is possibly TRBD1 (5 bases). Trimming took 2 bases from V and 6 from J, leaving 11 bases between them. CDR1 and CDR2 from the germline V gene are MNHEY and SVGAGI. CDR3 length: 15 residues. The CDR3 here is CASSYEGTGNSPLHF. CDR3 bases: TGTGCCAGCAGTTACGAGGGGACCGGTAATTCACCCCTCCACTTT.

This clonotype occurred many times. V is TRBV12-3 or TRBV12-4 and J is TRBJ1-1, with D tentatively TRBD1 (5 bases). Trimming pared 6 bases from V and 0 bases from J, leaving 14 bases between. This CDR3 spans 15 amino acids. CDR3 region: CASSPGGIMNTEAFF. DNA of the CDR3: TGTGCCAGCAGCCCCGGGGGGATAATGAACACTGAAGCTTTCTTT.

This clonotype was observed at least ten times. The chain links TRBV28 to TRBJ2-2, with D perhaps given as TRBD1 or TRBD2 (5 bases each). Trimming removed 5 bases at V and 6 bases at J, with 16 bases between. This CDR3 comprises 15 residues. Germline loops: CDR1 MDHEN, CDR2 SYDVKM. The CDR3 sequence is CASSHAGSRPGELFF. Here the CDR3 DNA reads TGTGCCAGCAGTCACGCAGGGAGTAGGCCCGGGGAGCTGTTTTTT.

This clonotype was seen a few times. The rearrangement uses TRBV6-1 and TRBJ2-5, with 9 bases fitting TRBD1. Trimming took 6 bases from V and 4 from J; bases not matched to a gene: 6. From germline, CDR1 is MNHNS and CDR2 SASEGT. CDR3 length: 14 amino acids. CDR3 sequence: CASSQGQGPETQYF. As DNA, the CDR3 is TGTGCCAGCAGCCAGGGACAGGGCCCAGAGACCCAGTACTTC.

In its sample, this clonotype was seen many times. The chain couples TRBV20-1 to TRBJ2-1; 9 nucleotides align to TRBD2. This CDR3 spans 15 amino acids. J lost 5 bases, V lost 0 bases, and 5 bases had no gene match. In germline, CDR1 is DFQATT, CDR2 SNEGSKA (reference sequence). The CDR3, as DNA: TGCAGTGCTAGAGAGCCTAGCGGGGTGGACAATGAGCAGTTCTTC. Its protein product is CSAREPSGVDNEQFF.

The chain uses TRBV14 and TRBJ2-2, with 10 bases aligning to TRBD2. The CDR3 consists of 16 residues. Trimming took 4 bases from V and 0 from J; bases not matched to a gene: 2. CDR1 SGHDN and CDR2 FVKESK come from the germline V gene. The CDR3 loop is CASSLGLAANTGELFF. CDR3 sequence (DNA): TGTGCCAGCAGCCTCGGACTAGCGGCGAACACCGGGGAGCTGTTTTTT.

This clonotype was seen a handful of times. The chain is built from TRBV20-1 and TRBJ1-6, with TRBD1 matching over 8 bases. Per germline, CDR1 DFQATT and CDR2 SNEGSKA (reference sequence). The CDR3 has 15 amino acids. J gave up 9 bases and V 5 bases, and 12 bases lay outside the gene matches. The CDR3 nucleotides are TGCAGTGCTCGCCCTGACAGGGGCTTGGGTTCACCCCTCCACTTT. This translates into CSARPDRGLGSPLHF.

The V and J genes are TRBV5-1 and TRBJ2-1; D is tentatively TRBD1 or TRBD2 (5 bases each). The CDR3 spans 15 residues. The germline V and J ends were trimmed by 0 bases and 5 bases, with 12 bases remaining between them. Germline CDR1 and CDR2: SGHRS and YFSETQ. CDR3 sequence (DNA): TGCGCCAGCAGCTTGGCCGGGACGGCCAACAATGAGCAGTTCTTC. This gives the protein CASSLAGTANNEQFF.

This clonotype was counted ten times or more. This chain connects TRBV11-2 to TRBJ2-7; TRBD1 or TRBD2 may be the D gene (5 bases each). The V and J ends lost 5 bases and 6 bases respectively, with 17 bases between them. The CDR3 consists of 14 residues. Germline-derived CDR1 and CDR2 are SGHAT and FQNNGV. CDR3 nucleotide sequence: TGTGCCAGCAGCCCCCCCAGGGAGCGTGGCGAGCAGTACGTC. It specifies CASSPPRERGEQYV.

This clonotype came up many times. The chain recombines TRBV7-8 with TRBJ2-3; D is perhaps TRBD1 (5 bases). V lost 5 bases and J 0 bases, leaving 24 bases between the germline ends. Germline V gene data show CDR1 as SGHVS and CDR2 as FQNEAQ. The CDR3 has 19 amino acids. CDR3 sequence reads: CASSPTQDTLPSSTDTQYF. The CDR3 DNA is TGTGCCAGCAGCCCAACACAGGATACTCTTCCCTCTAGCACAGATACGCAGTATTTT.

V is TRBV20-1 and J is TRBJ1-3; a possible D gene is TRBD1 (5 bases). In germline, CDR1 is DFQATT, CDR2 SNEGSKA (reference sequence). The V and J ends lost 3 bases and 3 bases respectively, with 12 bases between them. The length of the CDR3 is 14 residues. The CDR3 protein is CSASDSPFGNTIYF. The DNA of the CDR3 is TGCAGTGCTAGCGACAGCCCATTTGGAAACACCATATATTTT.